This paragraph covers one T cell receptor (beta chain) sequence. Its specificity is not known. This sample was taken from a study of T cells in Graves' hyperthyroidism and ophthalmopathy. Researchers barred patients who had uncontrolled infection, other autoimmune disease, pregnancy or lactation. Germline trimming cut 6 bases from V and 7 bases from J; bases unmatched to any gene: 5. Per germline, CDR1 KGHSH and CDR2 LQKENI. CDR3 length equals 12 residues. The CDR3 regions of TCR beta were amplified from RNA transcripts. The primer set for the first-round RT-PCR of the TCR CDR3 was HTBI. TCRdb re-called the multiplex PCR reads with MiXCR, one entry per CDR3 protein. The sample has around 720,000 distinct CDR3 sequences, about 35% seen once. Findings and limits, study-wide: Model predictions of ophthalmopathy came a median roughly 6.4 months before onset. In the blood, most expanded thyroid clonotypes above 0.001 appeared as well.

The TCR was taken from a woman aged 40-49 years with Graves' hyperthyroidism. The chain links TRBV18 to TRBJ1-1; 7 bases map to TRBD1. The sequencing input was blood. This CDR3 reads CASSPDRDEAFF. Here the CDR3 DNA reads TGTGCCAGCTCGCCAGACAGGGATGAAGCTTTCTTT.